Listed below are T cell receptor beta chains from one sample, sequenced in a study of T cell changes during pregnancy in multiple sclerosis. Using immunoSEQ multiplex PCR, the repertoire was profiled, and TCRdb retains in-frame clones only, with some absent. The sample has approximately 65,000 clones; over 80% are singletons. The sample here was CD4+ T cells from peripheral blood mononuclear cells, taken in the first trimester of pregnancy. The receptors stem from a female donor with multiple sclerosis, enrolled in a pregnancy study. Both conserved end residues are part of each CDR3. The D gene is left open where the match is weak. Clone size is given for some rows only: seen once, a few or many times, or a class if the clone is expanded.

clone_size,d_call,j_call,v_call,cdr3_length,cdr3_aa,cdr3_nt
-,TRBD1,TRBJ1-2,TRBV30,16,CAWSVGRTGGFYGYTF,TGTGCCTGGAGTGTAGGGCGGACAGGGGGCTTCTATGGCTACACCTTC
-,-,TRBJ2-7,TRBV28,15,CASSSPTTGTYEQYF,TGTGCCAGCAGTTCCCCAACGACAGGTACCTACGAGCAGTACTTC
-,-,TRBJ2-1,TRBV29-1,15,CSGVDRMSSYNKQFF,TGCAGCGGGGTAGACAGAATGAGCTCCTACAATAAGCAGTTCTTC
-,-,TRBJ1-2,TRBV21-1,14,CASPWGGGLYGYTF,TGTGCCAGCCCCTGGGGAGGAGGACTCTATGGCTACACCTTC
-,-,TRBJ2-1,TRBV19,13,CASSTGLLNEQFF,TGTGCCAGTAGTACGGGACTCCTGAATGAGCAGTTCTTC
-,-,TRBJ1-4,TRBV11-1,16,CASSLEAQSTNEKLFF,TGTGCCAGCAGCTTAGAAGCACAGTCAACTAATGAAAAACTGTTTTTT
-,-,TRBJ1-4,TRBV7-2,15,CASSSQTGPNEKLFF,TGTGCCAGCAGCTCCCAGACAGGCCCTAATGAAAAACTGTTTTTT
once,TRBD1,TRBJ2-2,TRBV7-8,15,CASSPRDRVTGELFF,TGTGCCAGCAGCCCCCGGGACAGGGTCACCGGGGAGCTGTTTTTT
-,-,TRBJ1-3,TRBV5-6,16,CASSSPDTAGRNTIYF,TGTGCCAGCAGCTCACCCGACACGGCGGGCCGAAACACCATATATTTT
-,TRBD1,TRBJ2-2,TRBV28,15,CASSPGTANTGELFF,TGTGCCAGCAGTCCAGGGACAGCCAACACCGGGGAGCTGTTTTTT
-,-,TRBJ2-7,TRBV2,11,CASSPAYEQYF,TGTGCCAGCAGCCCAGCCTACGAGCAGTACTTC
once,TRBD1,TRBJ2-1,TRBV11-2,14,CASTITGTGNEQFF,TGTGCCAGCACTATTACCGGGACAGGGAATGAGCAGTTCTTC
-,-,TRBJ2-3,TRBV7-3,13,CASSLFETDTQYF,TGTGCCAGCAGCTTATTCGAGACAGATACGCAGTATTTT
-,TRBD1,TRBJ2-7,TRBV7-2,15,CASSSLGTGNYEQYF,TGTGCCAGCAGCTCACTCGGGACAGGCAATTACGAGCAGTACTTC
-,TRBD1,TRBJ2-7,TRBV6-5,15,CASSYDRTGAYEQYF,TGTGCCAGCAGTTACGACCGGACAGGGGCCTACGAGCAGTACTTC